This is a list of T cell receptor beta chains from one sample in a study of CD8 T cells in ankylosing spondylitis. TCRdb itself ran the 5' RACE reads through MiXCR, one entry per CDR3 protein. The repertoire holds around 430,000 distinct CDR3 sequences, with under 20% as singletons. Sequenced input: blood, either unsorted or a sorted T cell fraction (not recorded which). The origin of the receptors is a male donor with ankylosing spondylitis. Each CDR3 is given with its conserved first and last residue.

15 TRBV5-1 CASSKGGAEFGELFF
12 TRBV3-1 CASSSGQREAFF
16 TRBV12-3/TRBV12-4 CASSPPSGGRNNEQFF
16 TRBV10-3 CAISEVVGTAYNEQFF
16 TRBV29-1 CSVDTTGTRRFNEQFF
18 TRBV6-4 CASSDFRVRGGLHNEQFF
15 TRBV9 CASSASGTLNTEAFF
15 TRBV7-9 CASSLKGQGKDEQYF
13 TRBV10-3 CAISDSGWGEAFF
14 TRBV10-3 CAISEREETGELFF
16 TRBV4-1 CASSQVRGQGGTEAFF
15 TRBV4-1 CASSQFGDQTYEQYF
13 TRBV7-9 CASSSGTRYGYTF
11 TRBV20-1 CSAQRWESYTF
12 TRBV11-2 CASSGNNSPLHF